This TCR beta chain stems from a study of blood T cell repertoires in COVID-19. Looking at the study overall: The United States, Italy and Spain were the sources of the acute and convalescent COVID-19 samples. Sources were T cells, B-cell-depleted T cells, or PBMCs; the material itself was cDNA or gDNA.

The germline V gene has CDR1 LNHNV and CDR2 YYDKDF (reference sequence). V shed 8 bases and J shed 0 bases, with 11 bases lying between them. The CDR3 loop spans 14 amino acids. Per the original methods: It was from reference gene primer amplification that nucleated cell counts were estimated. Profiled with immunoSEQ multiplex PCR; TCRdb holds only in-frame clones, not every one. V and J calls and clone size are copied from that table; D and trimming were computed from the DNA. The sample has more than 50,000 clones, 80% to 95% seen once. This clonotype was obtained from a man older than 75 with acute or convalescent COVID-19. Sequences were obtained from peripheral blood. The chain recombines TRBV15 with TRBJ1-3; no clear D. As DNA, the CDR3 is TGTGCCACCCAACCCAGTCGCTCTGGAAACACCATATATTTT. Its translation is CATQPSRSGNTIYF.